Following are 20 T cell receptor beta chains from one sample sequenced in a study of metastatic and nonmetastatic thyroid tumors (dated by TCRdb to between 2020 and 2021). No patient had received any treatment before thyroid surgery. The library relied on PCR. Sequencer: Illumina HiSeq 4000. The public sequencing data were trimmed at Q25 with fastp and processed into clonotypes with MiXCR by TCRdb, which kept only in-frame beta chains. The sample yields 20,000 or so clones; about 23% were counted once. Of the sample, just over 8% falls within the top ten clones. Sequenced sample: adjacent normal tissue. The receptors stem from a female donor with papillary thyroid cancer or a benign thyroid nodule (not recorded which). Some clones in this sample may be carry-over from other donors' samples.

The chain uses TRBV6-6 and TRBJ2-2, with 9 nucleotides matching TRBD2. From germline, CDR1 is MNHNY and CDR2 SVGAGI (reference sequence). Trimming removed 4 bases from V and 3 bases from J; junction bases left unmatched: 15. The length of the CDR3 is 19 residues. CDR3 region: CASSFVGGRAVYDTGELFF. In DNA form, the CDR3 reads TGTGCCAGCAGTTTCGTCGGCGGGAGGGCCGTATACGACACCGGGGAGCTGTTTTTT.

This clone has only a few counts. The chain joins TRBV5-6 to TRBJ1-1, with 7 bases that match TRBD1. J was trimmed by 7 bases and V by 6 bases; bases with no gene match: 12. There are 14 residues in the CDR3. The germline V gene has CDR1 SGHDT and CDR2 YYEEEE. CDR3 region: CASTTGSRTGEAFF. The CDR3 nucleotides read TGTGCCAGCACGACAGGGTCCAGAACAGGTGAAGCTTTCTTT. Together with reference TRBV5-6 and TRBJ1-1, the CDR3 gives the full variable domain: DAGVTQSPTHLIKTRGQQVTLRCSPKSGHDTVSWYQQALGQGPQFIFQYYEEEERQRGNFPDRFSGHQFPNYSSELNVNALLLGDSALYLCASTTGSRTGEAFFGQGTRLTVV.

This clone was observed a handful of times. The V gene is TRBV7-8, the J gene TRBJ2-7; 13 bases are a match to TRBD2. This CDR3 spans 16 amino acids. V shed 5 bases and J 1 base; nucleotides not matched to a gene: 5. The germline gives CDR1 SGHVS, CDR2 FQNEAQ. This CDR3 is CASSLRTSGSSYEQYF. CDR3 DNA sequence: TGTGCCAGCAGCCTTCGGACTAGCGGGAGTTCCTACGAGCAGTACTTC.

The chain combines TRBV7-3 with TRBJ1-1; 9 positions agree with TRBD1. V trimming: 5 bases; J trimming: 0 bases; junction bases outside the gene matches: 1. The CDR3 has 14 amino acids. Germline V lookup: CDR1 SGHTA, CDR2 FQGTGA. The CDR3 DNA reads TGTGCCAGCAGCAGGGACAGGGTGAACACTGAAGCTTTCTTT. Translation: CASSRDRVNTEAFF.

This clone was detected a few times. This chain links TRBV5-1 with TRBJ1-6; D is unresolved. Per germline, CDR1 SGHRS and CDR2 YFSETQ. The CDR3 contains 17 residues. V was clipped by 1 base and J by 4 bases, with 15 bases between them. This CDR3 reads CASSLYSRTEYNSPLHF. For the CDR3, the DNA is TGCGCCAGCAGCTTGTATTCAAGGACGGAGTATAATTCACCCCTCCACTTT.

Here the CDR3 reads CASNRGTSGSEQFF. The CDR3 nucleotides are TGTGCCAGCAACAGGGGGACTAGCGGTAGTGAGCAGTTCTTC. The chain carries TRBV9 and TRBJ2-1; TRBD2 matches 11 bases. This CDR3 comprises 14 residues. Germline CDR1 is SGDLS and CDR2 is YYNGEE. Trimming at V came to 6 bases and at J to 9 bases, leaving 8 bases not matched to a gene. The full variable domain, in which reference TRBV9 and TRBJ2-1 provide the parts outside the CDR3, is DSGVTQTPKHLITATGQRVTLRCSPRSGDLSVYWYQQSLDQGLQFLIQYYNGEERAKGNILERFSAQQFPDLHSELNLSSLELGDSALYFCASNRGTSGSEQFFGPGTRLTVL.

V gene TRBV11-1 combines with J gene TRBJ1-6; D is ambiguous. CDR1 and CDR2 (germline): SGHAT, FQDESV (reference sequence). Trimming took off 5 bases at V and 0 bases at J, with 11 bases between the two ends. The CDR3 has 16 residues. The CDR3 DNA reads TGTGCCAGCAGCACCGGCTCGAGCTCCTATAATTCACCCCTCCACTTT. Translated: CASSTGSSSYNSPLHF.

This clone was picked up a small number of times. The genes are TRBV7-9 and TRBJ1-1; no firm D call. The V end was cut by 1 base, the J end by 5 bases, with 2 bases between. CDR1 and CDR2 (germline): SEHNR, FQNEAQ (reference sequence). CDR3 length equals 11 residues. The CDR3 DNA follows: TGTGCCAGCAGCTTAGAGACTGAAGCTTTCTTT. This sequence encodes CASSLETEAFF.

By proportion, this clone is medium-sized. The J gene is TRBJ2-5, the V gene TRBV6-2 or TRBV6-3, with D possibly being TRBD2 (6 bases). Germline CDR1 MNHEY, CDR2 SVGEGT. This CDR3 has 19 residues. Trimming shortened V by 3 bases and J by 2 bases, and 25 bases separated the two germline ends. In DNA form, the CDR3 reads TGTGCCAGCAGTTATCGCCCGGGGGTAGACGGGAGTGGGCAAGAGACCCAGTACTTC. The encoded protein is CASSYRPGVDGSGQETQYF.

This clone was seen more than once but under ten times. The DNA for the CDR3 is TGTGCCAGCAGTCCAGCGGGAGCGGCTGAGCAGTTCTTC. Translating gives CASSPAGAAEQFF. The genes are TRBV6-1 and TRBJ2-1; TRBD2 agrees at 8 bases. The CDR3 contains 13 residues. The ends lost 5 bases at V and 9 bases at J; junction bases unmatched: 6. Per germline, CDR1 MNHNS and CDR2 SASEGT.

In this sample, this clone is medium-sized (0.01 to 0.1%). This sequence joins TRBV6-5 and TRBJ2-7; D uncertain. This CDR3 is 12 amino acids long. V lost 4 bases to trimming and J lost 9 bases, with 13 bases between them. CDR1 MNHEY and CDR2 SVGAGI come from the germline V gene. The CDR3: CASSSLDSWQYF. Written as DNA, the CDR3 is TGTGCCAGCAGTTCGCTCGACTCTTGGCAGTACTTC.

The gene calls are TRBV20-1 and TRBJ2-7; D not resolved. This CDR3 contains 11 residues. Trimming left V 4 bases short and J 3 bases short, with 7 bases between. Germline CDR1 DFQATT, CDR2 SNEGSKA (reference sequence). In nucleotides, the CDR3 is TGCAGTGCTAACCGATACTACGAGCAGTACTTC. This gives the protein CSANRYYEQYF.

The chain carries TRBV28 and TRBJ1-5; possibly TRBD1 for D (6 bases). Trimming shortened V by 7 bases and J by 6 bases, and 16 bases separated the two germline ends. The CDR3 is 14 residues long. Germline CDR1 reads MDHEN; CDR2 reads SYDVKM. CDR3: CASTLARGSQPQHF. The CDR3 DNA follows: TGTGCCAGCACCTTAGCGAGGGGGTCTCAGCCCCAGCATTTT.

This sequence joins TRBV11-2 and TRBJ1-1; unclear D gene. The V gene lost 3 bases and the J gene lost 8 bases, with 13 bases spanning the gap. CDR3 size: 13 residues. CDR1 is SGHAT, CDR2 FQNNGV, per germline. CDR3 sequence (DNA): TGTGCCAGCAGCTTTAGAGGTACCAGAGAAGCTTTCTTT. This sequence encodes CASSFRGTREAFF.

Of note for this clone: This may arise from a read error, as a much more abundant clone is one base away. This chain connects TRBV19 to TRBJ2-2; maybe TRBD2 (5 bases). V lost 8 bases and J lost 7, with 14 bases in between. The germline CDR1 and CDR2 sequences are LNHDA and SQIVND (reference sequence). The CDR3 covers 13 residues. The CDR3 DNA follows: TGTGCCAGTGGCCTTCCGAGGGACGGGGAGCTGTTTTTT. This sequence encodes CASGLPRDGELFF.

A word on this clone: Other DNA sequences from this sample encode an identical CDR3 as well. This rearrangement joins TRBV20-1 to TRBJ1-2; no firm D call. In germline, CDR1 is DFQATT, CDR2 SNEGSKA (reference sequence). The V gene lost 4 bases and the J gene lost 0 bases, with 12 bases spanning the gap. The CDR3 length is 14 residues. As DNA, the CDR3 is TGCAGTGCTACCCTTCGGAGGCCTAACTATGGCTACACCTTC. Protein sequence: CSATLRRPNYGYTF.

This clone was recorded once. The chain joins TRBV11-2 to TRBJ1-1; perhaps TRBD1 as D (5 bases). Per germline, CDR1 SGHAT and CDR2 FQNNGV. The V gene lost 5 bases and the J gene lost 5 bases, with 12 bases spanning the gap. The length of the CDR3 is 13 residues. The CDR3 reads CASSPPGRTEAFF. CDR3 coding DNA: TGTGCCAGCAGCCCCCCAGGGAGAACTGAAGCTTTCTTT.

The V gene is TRBV19, the J gene TRBJ1-1; the D is unclear. Trimming removed 3 bases at V and 2 bases at J, with 7 bases between. The CDR3 has 13 amino acids. CDR1 and CDR2 from the germline V gene are LNHDA and SQIVND (reference sequence). In nucleotides, the CDR3 is TGTGCCAGTAGTATCGAGGGAAACACTGAAGCTTTCTTT. It specifies CASSIEGNTEAFF.

V and J are TRBV27 and TRBJ1-2; D gene unclear. V was shortened by 6 bases and J by 4 bases, with 12 bases between the two germline ends. This CDR3 is 13 amino acids long. CDR1 and CDR2 from the germline V gene are MNHEY and SMNVEV (reference sequence). The CDR3 is CASSRGPGYGYTF. CDR3 bases: TGTGCCAGCAGCAGAGGACCGGGCTATGGCTACACCTTC.

This chain uses TRBV5-1 with TRBJ1-5; tentatively, D is TRBD1 (5 bases). CDR3 length: 13 amino acids. The germline V gene has CDR1 SGHRS and CDR2 YFSETQ. V was trimmed by 6 bases and J by 10 bases, leaving 17 bases between them. The CDR3 sequence is CASISASGHPQHF. DNA of the CDR3: TGCGCCAGCATCTCCGCCTCGGGGCATCCCCAGCATTTT.